This T cell receptor (beta chain) is drawn from a study of cytomegalovirus exposure and HLA in healthy donors. Study-wide results and caveats: What was likely a sequencing artifact was a cluster of highly shared sequence variants. Trimming of TCR beta V- and J-genes showed a link, identified in a later analysis, to a missense DCLRE1C variant.

CDR1 is MGHDK and CDR2 is SYGVNS in the germline V gene. The V and J ends lost 7 bases and 5 bases respectively, with 20 bases between them. This CDR3 contains 15 residues. PCR employed 60 Vbeta and 13 Jbeta primers. TCRdb keeps only in-frame clones here, not all; method: immunoSEQ multiplex PCR. The sample has approximately 120,000 clones, around 82% seen once. A remark on this clone: Its antigen remains unidentified.

This chain uses TRBV25-1 with TRBJ1-1; D may be TRBD1 (6 bases). This receptor was identified in a man aged 50-60 years in good health and CMV-seronegative. Sequenced input: PBMCs. CDR3 sequence (DNA): TGTGCCAGCACTACTGGAGGGGGGGCGAATACTGAAGCTTTCTTT. Protein sequence: CASTTGGGANTEAFF.